This is a list of T cell receptor beta chains from one sample in a study of beta chain features in type 1 diabetes. Repertoires were generated with immunoSEQ multiplex PCR, while TCRdb's copy carries only in-frame clones and drops some. The sample lists fewer than 300,000 clones; just over 20% were seen once. The material sequenced was naive CD4+ T cells from blood. The origin of the receptors is a woman aged 40 to 50 with type 1 diabetes. Each CDR3 is given with its conserved first and last residue. The D gene is left open where the match is weak. The listing skips clone size in some rows; elsewhere it reads once, few, many or a size class.

D: TRBD1; J: TRBJ2-7; V: TRBV28; size: few; DNA: TGTGCCAGCAGAGGGACAGGTGGGAACTACGAGCAGTACTTC; CDR3: CASRGTGGNYEQYF
D: -; J: TRBJ2-1; V: TRBV2; size: few; DNA: TGTGCCACCACACAGTCGAGGGAAAGTGAGCAGTTCTTC; CDR3: CATTQSRESEQFF
D: -; J: TRBJ2-6; V: TRBV11-2; size: -; DNA: TGTGCCAGCAGCTTAGTGCGCTCTGGGGCCAACGTCCTGACTTTC; CDR3: CASSLVRSGANVLTF
D: TRBD2; J: TRBJ2-2; V: TRBV5-4; size: -; DNA: TGTGCCAGCAGCCTAGCGGGGGCGTTGAACCGGGAGCTGTTTTTT; CDR3: CASSLAGALNRELFF
D: -; J: TRBJ2-1; V: TRBV25-1; size: -; DNA: TGTGCCAGCAGTGAACTGGGGGGACCTGCGGGGTACAATGAGCAGTTCTTC; CDR3: CASSELGGPAGYNEQFF
D: TRBD1; J: TRBJ1-6; V: TRBV5-1; size: -; DNA: TGCGCCAGCAGCAGCGGGACAGGGAGCTCCTATAATTCACCCCTCCACTTT; CDR3: CASSSGTGSSYNSPLHF
D: -; J: TRBJ2-7; V: TRBV5-1; size: few; DNA: TGCGCCAGCAACCGGGACACCTCTGACGAGCAGTACTTC; CDR3: CASNRDTSDEQYF
D: -; J: TRBJ1-1; V: TRBV4-2; size: few; DNA: TGTGCCAGCAGCCAAGAGAGGAACATTGAAGCTTTCTTT; CDR3: CASSQERNIEAFF
D: -; J: TRBJ2-5; V: TRBV12-5; size: -; DNA: TGTGCTAGTGGTTTGGGGACAGAAGAGACCCAGTACTTC; CDR3: CASGLGTEETQYF
D: TRBD1; J: TRBJ2-7; V: TRBV18; size: -; DNA: TGTGCCAGCTCACCGGGACAGTACCACGAGCAGTACTTC; CDR3: CASSPGQYHEQYF
D: TRBD1; J: TRBJ1-4; V: TRBV4-3; size: -; DNA: TGCGCCAGCAGCCAAAAAGGGACAGGCCTAATCAATGAAAAACTGTTTTTT; CDR3: CASSQKGTGLINEKLFF
D: -; J: TRBJ1-1; V: TRBV5-1; size: -; DNA: TGCGCCAGCAGCTTGGTGGAAGCGGGTAGAACTGAAGCTTTCTTT; CDR3: CASSLVEAGRTEAFF
D: TRBD1; J: TRBJ2-7; V: TRBV11-3; size: few; DNA: TGTGCCAGCAGCCCGGGACAGGGAAAGGAGGGCTACGAGCAGTACTTC; CDR3: CASSPGQGKEGYEQYF
D: -; J: TRBJ2-1; V: TRBV5-1; size: -; DNA: TGCGCCAGCAGCTTGGGGGACTCGGACTACAATGAGCAGTTCTTC; CDR3: CASSLGDSDYNEQFF
D: -; J: TRBJ1-5; V: TRBV2; size: -; DNA: TGTGCCAGCAGTGAAGAATCGACAGGACTTAATCAGCCCCAGCATTTT; CDR3: CASSEESTGLNQPQHF
D: TRBD2; J: TRBJ2-7; V: TRBV19; size: few; DNA: TGTGCCAGTAGTGGGACTAGCGGGAGACAGGTCTCCTACGAGCAGTACTTC; CDR3: CASSGTSGRQVSYEQYF
D: TRBD1; J: TRBJ2-5; V: TRBV2; size: few; DNA: TGTGCCAGCAGAGGGACAGCGGCCCCTCAAGAGACCCAGTACTTC; CDR3: CASRGTAAPQETQYF
D: -; J: TRBJ2-5; V: TRBV19; size: -; DNA: TGTGCCAGTAGTTCCCCGGGAGCGCGGTGGGCCCAGTACTTC; CDR3: CASSSPGARWAQYF
D: -; J: TRBJ2-3; V: TRBV5-1; size: -; DNA: TGCGCCAGCAGCCCAGAAACAGATACGCAGTATTTT; CDR3: CASSPETDTQYF
D: TRBD2; J: TRBJ2-3; V: TRBV7-2; size: -; DNA: TGTGCCAGCAGCTCCCCAAGGACTAGCGGCACAGATACGCAGTATTTT; CDR3: CASSSPRTSGTDTQYF